A selection of T cell receptor beta chains follows, all from one sample in a study of blood T cell repertoires in COVID-19. The protocol was immunoSEQ multiplex PCR, while the TCRdb copy is restricted to in-frame clones and leaves out a portion. The profile shows 250,000 to 350,000 clones, approximately 90% of them singletons. Sequencing was done on a sample of PBMCs or T cells enriched from blood (not recorded which). Receptors originate from a woman aged 18-30 years who had recovered from COVID-19. Each CDR3 is given with its conserved first and last residue. The D gene is left open where the match is weak. Rows give clone size only sometimes, using once, few, many, or a class for an expanded clone.

>NA|NA|TRBJ1-5|TRBV29-1
CSVTQEISQPQHF
TGCAGCGTGACCCAGGAAATTAGTCAGCCCCAGCATTTT
>TRBD2|NA|TRBJ2-3|TRBV19
CASSIATTSSTDTQYF
TGTGCCAGTAGTATTGCCACGACTAGCAGCACAGATACGCAGTATTTT
>NA|NA|TRBJ2-7|TRBV19
CASSPLGGASYEQYF
TGTGCCAGTAGTCCCTTGGGGGGGGCATCCTACGAGCAGTACTTC
>NA|NA|TRBJ1-4|TRBV7-6
CASSLVYGGSEKLFF
TGTGCCAGCAGCTTAGTGTACGGGGGTAGCGAAAAACTGTTTTTT
>TRBD2|once|TRBJ2-7|TRBV7-2
CASSFAGASLYEQYF
TGTGCCAGCAGCTTTGCGGGAGCCTCCCTCTACGAGCAGTACTTC
>TRBD1|NA|TRBJ1-1|TRBV19
CASSMVGTGGAGTEAFF
TGTGCCAGTAGTATGGTTGGGACAGGGGGCGCGGGCACTGAAGCTTTCTTT
>TRBD1|once|TRBJ1-3|TRBV11-2
CASSITIGGQGVRNTIYF
TGTGCCAGCAGCATAACAATCGGGGGACAGGGGGTTAGAAACACCATATATTTT
>TRBD2|once|TRBJ2-3|TRBV28
CASTPLDGGGRTDTQYF
TGTGCCAGCACCCCTCTGGACGGCGGGGGGCGGACAGATACGCAGTATTTT
>TRBD2|NA|TRBJ2-1|TRBV9
CASSVLAGVGNEQFF
TGTGCCAGCAGCGTATTAGCGGGAGTGGGAAATGAGCAGTTCTTC
>TRBD2|NA|TRBJ2-7|TRBV19
CASSKTRTSGAYEQYF
TGTGCCAGTAGCAAAACCAGGACTAGCGGAGCCTACGAGCAGTACTTC
>NA|NA|TRBJ2-3|TRBV5-1
CASSLFSLNTQYF
TGCGCCAGCAGCTTGTTTAGCTTGAATACGCAGTATTTT
>NA|NA|TRBJ1-3|TRBV7-6
CASSPSISGNTIYF
TGTGCCAGCAGCCCGAGTATCTCTGGAAACACCATATATTTT
>NA|NA|TRBJ2-3|TRBV4-3
CASSQRDGRTDTQYF
TGCGCCAGCAGCCAGAGGGATGGGAGAACAGATACGCAGTATTTT
>TRBD1|NA|TRBJ1-1|TRBV29-1
CSVEGTGGIVRAEAFF
TGCAGCGTTGAAGGCACAGGGGGAATCGTTAGGGCTGAAGCTTTCTTT
>TRBD2|NA|TRBJ2-5|TRBV4-1
CASSQEASGGRETQYF
TGCGCCAGCAGCCAAGAGGCTAGCGGGGGGAGAGAGACCCAGTACTTC
>NA|NA|TRBJ1-3|TRBV5-1
CASSLRGSGNTIYF
TGCGCCAGCAGCTTGAGGGGTTCTGGAAACACCATATATTTT
>NA|NA|TRBJ1-4|TRBV10-3
CAISEGSDEKLFF
TGTGCCATCAGTGAGGGTTCGGATGAAAAACTGTTTTTT
>NA|NA|TRBJ2-2|TRBV28
CASTGNTGELFF
TGTGCCTCCACAGGGAACACCGGGGAGCTGTTTTTT
>TRBD1|NA|TRBJ1-3|TRBV2
CASRDRAYTIYF
TGTGCCAGCCGGGACAGGGCCTACACCATATATTTT
>TRBD1|NA|TRBJ1-1|TRBV29-1
CSVQGVARGRTEAFF
TGCAGCGTCCAAGGGGTGGCCAGGGGGCGGACTGAAGCTTTCTTT
>NA|NA|TRBJ1-2|TRBV19
CASRNGGGRVYGYTF
TGTGCCAGTCGAAACGGCGGGGGGAGAGTCTATGGCTACACCTTC
>TRBD2|NA|TRBJ2-5|TRBV20-1
CSASKDSREGQETQYF
TGCAGTGCTAGTAAGGATTCGCGGGAGGGCCAAGAGACCCAGTACTTC
>NA|NA|TRBJ1-5|TRBV11-3
CASSLKSGVGVNQPQHF
TGTGCCAGCAGCTTAAAATCAGGGGTTGGGGTCAATCAGCCCCAGCATTTT